This entry is about one T cell receptor beta chain. The data originate from a study of beta chain features in type 1 diabetes. The germline V and J ends were trimmed by 1 base and 1 base, with 15 bases remaining between them. The germline V gene encodes CDR1 SGHAT and CDR2 FQNNGV. This CDR3 comprises 17 residues. Expressed TCRB transcripts were sequenced after all isolated RNA was converted to cDNA. Repertoires were generated with immunoSEQ multiplex PCR, while TCRdb's copy carries only in-frame clones and drops some. The sample consists of 120,000 to 150,000 clones, over 8% of them appearing once. The clonotype was recovered from a woman between 35 and 50 years old in good health. V usage is TRBV11-2 and J usage is TRBJ2-3; tentative D call: TRBD2 (6 bases). Sequences were obtained from central memory CD4+ T cells from blood. The CDR3 is CASSLAAGPRGTDTQYF. The CDR3 region has the DNA TGTGCCAGCAGCTTAGCCGCGGGACCCAGGGGCACAGATACGCAGTATTTT.